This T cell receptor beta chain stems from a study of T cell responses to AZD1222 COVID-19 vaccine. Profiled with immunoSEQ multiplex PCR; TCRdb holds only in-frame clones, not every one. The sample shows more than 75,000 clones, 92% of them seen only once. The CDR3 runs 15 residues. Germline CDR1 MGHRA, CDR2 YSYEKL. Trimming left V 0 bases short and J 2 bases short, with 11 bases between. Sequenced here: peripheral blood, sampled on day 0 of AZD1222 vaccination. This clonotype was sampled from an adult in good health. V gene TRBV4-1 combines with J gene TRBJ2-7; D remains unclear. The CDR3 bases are TGCGCCAGCAGCCAAGAAAGACTGTTGACCTACGAGCAGTACTTC. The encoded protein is CASSQERLLTYEQYF.